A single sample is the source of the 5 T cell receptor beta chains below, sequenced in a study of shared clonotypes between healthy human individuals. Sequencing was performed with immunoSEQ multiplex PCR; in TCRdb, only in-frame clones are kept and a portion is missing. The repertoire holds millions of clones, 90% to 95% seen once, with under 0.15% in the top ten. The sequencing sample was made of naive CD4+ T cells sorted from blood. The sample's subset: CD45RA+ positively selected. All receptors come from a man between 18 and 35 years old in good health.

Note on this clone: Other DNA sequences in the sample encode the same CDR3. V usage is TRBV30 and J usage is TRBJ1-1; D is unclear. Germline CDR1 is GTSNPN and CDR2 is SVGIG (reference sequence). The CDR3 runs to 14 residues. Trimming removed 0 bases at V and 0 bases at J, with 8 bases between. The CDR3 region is CAWSVGVLNTEAFF. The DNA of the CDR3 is TGTGCCTGGAGTGTCGGTGTCCTGAACACTGAAGCTTTCTTT.

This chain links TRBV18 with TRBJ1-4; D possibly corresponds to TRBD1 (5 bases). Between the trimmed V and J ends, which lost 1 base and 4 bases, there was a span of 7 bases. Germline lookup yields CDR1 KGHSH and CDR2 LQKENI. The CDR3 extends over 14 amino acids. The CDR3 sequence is CASSPQGNNEKLFF. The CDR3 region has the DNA TGTGCCAGCTCACCACAGGGGAATAATGAAAAACTGTTTTTT. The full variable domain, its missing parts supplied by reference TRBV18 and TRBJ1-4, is NAGVMQNPRHLVRRRGQEARLRCSPMKGHSHVYWYRQLPEEGLKFMVYLQKENIIDESGMPKERFSAEFPKEGPSILRIQQVVRGDSAAYFCASSPQGNNEKLFFGSGTQLSVL.

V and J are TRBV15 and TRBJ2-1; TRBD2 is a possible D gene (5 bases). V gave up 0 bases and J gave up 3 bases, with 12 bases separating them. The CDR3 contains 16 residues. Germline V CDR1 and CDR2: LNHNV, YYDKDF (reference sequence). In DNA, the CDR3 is TGTGCCACCAGCAGAGATGCGACTAATGGCTACAATGAGCAGTTCTTC. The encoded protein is CATSRDATNGYNEQFF.

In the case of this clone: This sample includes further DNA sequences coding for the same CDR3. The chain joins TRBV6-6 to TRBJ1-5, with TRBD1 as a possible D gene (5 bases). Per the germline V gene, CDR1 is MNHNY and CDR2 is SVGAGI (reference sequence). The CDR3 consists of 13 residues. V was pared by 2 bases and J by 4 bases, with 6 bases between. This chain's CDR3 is CASSYGGNQPQHF. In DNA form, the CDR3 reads TGTGCCAGCAGTTACGGGGGAAATCAGCCCCAGCATTTT.

CDR3 residues: CASSIGTGAPSGNTIYF. The CDR3, as DNA: TGTGCCAGTAGTATCGGGACAGGGGCACCCTCTGGAAACACCATATATTTT. This rearrangement joins TRBV19 to TRBJ1-3; 10 bases agree with TRBD1. Germline CDR1 reads LNHDA; CDR2 reads SQIVND (reference sequence). V shed 3 bases, J shed 0 bases, and the junction held 5 bases outside the gene matches. The CDR3 has 17 amino acids.